These T cell receptor beta chains were read from a single sample in a study of blood T cell repertoires in COVID-19. Data came from immunoSEQ multiplex PCR; TCRdb stores just in-frame clones and leaves some out. Among 180,000 or so clones listed, about 81% were seen once. Sequencing was carried out using peripheral blood. Source of these receptors: a woman older than 75 with COVID-19, enrolled during active disease. CDR3s include the opening cysteine and the closing phenylalanine or tryptophan. D genes are given only for firm matches. Rows give clone size only sometimes, using once, few, many, or a class for an expanded clone.

TRBJ1-3	16	NA	TRBV7-9	NA	TGTGCCAGCGGCCGTGGGTTCCAGGTCACTGGAAACACCATATATTTT	CASGRGFQVTGNTIYF
TRBJ2-5	13	NA	TRBV28	TRBD2	TGTGCCAGCAGTTGGGGGGGGCAAGAGACCCAGTACTTC	CASSWGGQETQYF
TRBJ1-1	11	NA	TRBV2	NA	TGTGCCAGCAGGTACAGCTCTGAAGCTTTCTTT	CASRYSSEAFF
TRBJ1-5	15	NA	TRBV21-1	NA	TGTGCCAGCAGCACAGTCCCTAACAGGGACGCGCCCCAGCATTTT	CASSTVPNRDAPQHF
TRBJ2-2	13	NA	TRBV6-6	NA	TGTGCCAGCCGGGACACCAACACCGGGGAGCTGTTTTTT	CASRDTNTGELFF
TRBJ2-5	13	NA	TRBV27	NA	TGTGCCAGCAGTTTCCCAGGGGGAGGGACCCAGTACTTC	CASSFPGGGTQYF
TRBJ2-7	15	NA	TRBV4-1	TRBD1	TGCGCCAGCAGCCTTCTCCGGGACAGGGTATTCGAGCAGTACTTC	CASSLLRDRVFEQYF
TRBJ1-6	15	many	TRBV7-6	NA	TGTGCCAGCAGCTTAGGAAACAGTGCCCCTTCACCCCTCCACTTT	CASSLGNSAPSPLHF
TRBJ2-3	16	NA	TRBV19	TRBD2	TGTGCCAGTAGTATAGGAGGTAGCGGGGGTACAGATACGCAGTATTTT	CASSIGGSGGTDTQYF
TRBJ1-1	16	NA	TRBV18	TRBD1	TGTGCCAGCTCACCGAACAGGGGGGGAGGAAACACTGAAGCTTTCTTT	CASSPNRGGGNTEAFF
TRBJ2-3	14	NA	TRBV4-3	TRBD1	TGCGCCAGCAGCCTCGGGACAGTATCTGATACGCAGTATTTT	CASSLGTVSDTQYF
TRBJ2-3	15	NA	TRBV7-9	TRBD2	TGTGCCAGCAGCCCCGGGACTAGTAAGGGGGATACGCAGTATTTT	CASSPGTSKGDTQYF
TRBJ2-3	15	few	TRBV7-6	NA	TGTGCCAGCAGCCTAGCTGGGGCCCTCACAGATACGCAGTATTTT	CASSLAGALTDTQYF
TRBJ1-6	14	NA	TRBV18	TRBD1	TGTGCCAGCCGCCCCGGGACAGCAAATTCACCCCTCCACTTT	CASRPGTANSPLHF
TRBJ1-1	13	NA	TRBV13	NA	TGTGCCAGCAGCTCTATGCCGTACACTGAAGCTTTCTTT	CASSSMPYTEAFF
TRBJ2-7	14	NA	TRBV7-9	TRBD2	TGTGCCAGCAGCTTGGGTAGCGGGAGCCACGAGCAGTACTTC	CASSLGSGSHEQYF
TRBJ2-3	15	NA	TRBV5-4	TRBD2	TGTGCCAGCAGCAGACTAGCGGGGGAGATAGATACGCAGTATTTT	CASSRLAGEIDTQYF
TRBJ1-6	14	NA	TRBV19	TRBD1	TGTGCCAGTAGTATCCGGGACAGGAAATCACCCCTCCACTTT	CASSIRDRKSPLHF
TRBJ2-7	13	once	TRBV28	NA	TGTGCCAGCAGTTTCACTCAGGCTCGCAAGCAGTACTTC	CASSFTQARKQYF
TRBJ1-1	13	few	TRBV5-1	TRBD1	TGCGCCAGCAGCCGGACAGGGGACACTGAAGCTTTCTTT	CASSRTGDTEAFF
TRBJ2-1	17	NA	TRBV10-1	NA	TGCGCCAGCAGTGAGTCAGTAGCGGATAGCTCCTACAATGAGCAGTTCTTC	CASSESVADSSYNEQFF
TRBJ2-7	16	NA	TRBV5-1	TRBD2	TGCGCCAGCAGCTACCCGAGGACTAGCGGCACCTACGAGCAGTACTTC	CASSYPRTSGTYEQYF
TRBJ1-2	15	NA	TRBV4-2	TRBD1	TGTGCCAGCAGCCCAGGGACAGGGCATAACTATGGCTACACCTTC	CASSPGTGHNYGYTF
TRBJ1-1	14	NA	TRBV7-6	NA	TGTGCCAGCAGCTTAGGGCAGGGGAACACTGAAGCTTTCTTT	CASSLGQGNTEAFF
TRBJ1-4	17	NA	TRBV13	TRBD1	TGTGCCAGCAGCTCCCGGGACAGGGGACCAACTAATGAAAAACTGTTTTTT	CASSSRDRGPTNEKLFF
TRBJ2-2	15	once	TRBV10-2	TRBD2	TGCGCCAGCTCCATAGCGGGACTCGGAACCGGGGAGCTGTTTTTT	CASSIAGLGTGELFF
TRBJ1-2	14	NA	TRBV27	NA	TGTGCCAGCAGTTTAAACAGGGATAGCTATGGCTACACCTTC	CASSLNRDSYGYTF
TRBJ2-5	11	NA	TRBV2	NA	TGTGCCAGCGCGGGCCAAGAGACCCAGTACTTC	CASAGQETQYF
TRBJ2-7	14	NA	TRBV10-3	TRBD1	TGTGCCATCATGACGACAGGGAGCTCCTACGAGCAGTACTTC	CAIMTTGSSYEQYF
TRBJ1-1	15	NA	TRBV27	NA	TGTGCCAGCTCGGAGACAGTGACCTTGAACACTGAAGCTTTCTTT	CASSETVTLNTEAFF
TRBJ1-5	14	NA	TRBV28	TRBD1	TGTGCCAGCAGTTTTGGACAGGCCCATCAGCCCCAGCATTTT	CASSFGQAHQPQHF
TRBJ1-5	19	NA	TRBV27	NA	TGTGCCAGCAGTTTGACCTGGGGGCCTAGCATCGTGGGAAATCAGCCCCAGCATTTT	CASSLTWGPSIVGNQPQHF
TRBJ2-6	19	many	TRBV19	TRBD1	TGTGCCAGTAGTATTTCCTTCCGGACAGGGGGCTCTGGGGCCAACGTCCTGACTTTC	CASSISFRTGGSGANVLTF
TRBJ2-2	16	once	TRBV5-4	NA	TGTGCCAGCAGCACCCAGGGGAGCACGAACACCGGGGAGCTGTTTTTT	CASSTQGSTNTGELFF
TRBJ2-7	16	NA	TRBV7-2	NA	TGTGCCAGCAGCTTAGGCCAGGGGGGAGCCCCCAGCGAGCAGTACTTC	CASSLGQGGAPSEQYF
TRBJ1-2	15	few	TRBV4-2	TRBD1	TGTGCCAGCAGCCAAGAGGAGGGGGCGAGCTATGGCTACACCTTC	CASSQEEGASYGYTF
TRBJ2-3	13	NA	TRBV2	TRBD2	TGTGCCAGCAAGCGGGGGGTCGGAGATACGCAGTATTTT	CASKRGVGDTQYF
TRBJ2-3	14	NA	TRBV18	NA	TGTGCCAGCTCCCCCGGGTGGGGCACAGATACGCAGTATTTT	CASSPGWGTDTQYF
TRBJ2-2	19	NA	TRBV5-5	NA	TGTGCCAGCAGCTTGCGAGATACCCCCTTCTTAACTCGTACCGGGGAGCTGTTTTTT	CASSLRDTPFLTRTGELFF
TRBJ2-1	14	NA	TRBV10-3	TRBD1	TGTGCCATCAAAGGGACAGGGAGCTACAATGAGCAGTTCTTC	CAIKGTGSYNEQFF
TRBJ2-1	14	NA	TRBV7-8	NA	TGTGCCAGCAGTATTGGCAACTCCTACAATGAGCAGTTCTTC	CASSIGNSYNEQFF
TRBJ1-2	15	NA	TRBV7-8	NA	TGTGCCAGCAGCTTAACTCCAGGTGATAACTATGGCTACACCTTC	CASSLTPGDNYGYTF
TRBJ2-7	15	NA	TRBV19	TRBD1	TGTGCCAGTAGTATATCGGGGACAGGACCCTACGAGCAGTACTTC	CASSISGTGPYEQYF
TRBJ2-3	21	NA	TRBV21-1	NA	TGTGCCAGCAGCAAAGTGGGAACTAGCGGGGCTGGGGATTCTAGCACAGATACGCAGTATTTT	CASSKVGTSGAGDSSTDTQYF
TRBJ1-6	14	NA	TRBV5-1	NA	TGCGCCAGCAGCTTGGGGCCAGGTAATTCACCCCTCCACTTT	CASSLGPGNSPLHF
TRBJ1-2	14	NA	TRBV2	NA	TGTGCCAGCAGCGTTCGACAGGCCCCATATGGCTACACCTTC	CASSVRQAPYGYTF
TRBJ2-5	13	NA	TRBV2	NA	TGTGCCAGCAGTGTGGGAGAACAAGAGACCCAGTACTTC	CASSVGEQETQYF
TRBJ2-3	16	NA	TRBV5-1	NA	TGCGCCAGCAGTCTCAGGGTTGGGGGGATCACAGATACGCAGTATTTT	CASSLRVGGITDTQYF
TRBJ2-1	16	NA	TRBV9	NA	TGTGCCAGCAGCGTAGGGACTCGAAGCTCCTACAATGAGCAGTTCTTC	CASSVGTRSSYNEQFF
TRBJ1-1	14	NA	TRBV27	NA	TGTGCCACCACTAAGCGGGGGGGCAACGCTGAAGCTTTCTTT	CATTKRGGNAEAFF
TRBJ1-2	16	NA	TRBV18	TRBD1	TGTGCCAGCTCACCCCTAGGACAGGGGCGGAACTATGGCTACACCTTC	CASSPLGQGRNYGYTF
TRBJ2-3	12	NA	TRBV7-9	NA	TGTGCCAGTGGGGCTAGTCTCGATACGCAGTATTTT	CASGASLDTQYF
TRBJ2-7	14	NA	TRBV3-1/TRBV3-2	TRBD1	TGTGCCAGCAGCTCCCGACAGGGGGCAGACGAGCAGTACTTC	CASSSRQGADEQYF
TRBJ1-1	13	NA	TRBV5-1	NA	TGCGCCAGCAGCTTACAGGGATATACTGAAGCTTTCTTT	CASSLQGYTEAFF
TRBJ1-1	12	NA	TRBV10-1	NA	TGCGCCACACGACAGATGAACACTGAAGCTTTCTTT	CATRQMNTEAFF
TRBJ2-1	18	few	TRBV15	NA	TGTGCCACCAGCAGAGATGGTCGGGCGCTAGCTGGTGGCAATGAGCAGTTCTTC	CATSRDGRALAGGNEQFF
TRBJ2-1	15	NA	TRBV4-2	NA	TGTGCCAGCAGCCAAGACCAGGGAACTTACAATGAGCAGTTCTTC	CASSQDQGTYNEQFF
TRBJ2-3	18	NA	TRBV9	TRBD2	TGTGCCAGCAGCGCTGACCCACGGGGTCGGGGGGTCGCAGATACGCAGTATTTT	CASSADPRGRGVADTQYF
TRBJ2-7	16	once	TRBV19	TRBD1	TGTGCCAGTAGTATAATACCGACAGGGCTCCTCTACGAGCAGTACTTC	CASSIIPTGLLYEQYF
TRBJ2-7	11	NA	TRBV5-5	NA	TGTGCCAGCAGGGACACCTACGAGCAGTACTTC	CASRDTYEQYF